This T cell receptor (beta chain) was sequenced in a study of cytomegalovirus exposure and HLA in healthy donors. Turning to the study itself: Of around 400 genotyped donors, 80% to 85% grouped in the Caucasian-associated ancestry cluster. Findings of the study overall: There were reportedly fewer N-insertions in an Asian-associated ancestry cluster than the roughly 670-donor mean, in a later analysis.

PCR involved 60 Vbeta and 13 Jbeta primers. Data came from immunoSEQ multiplex PCR; TCRdb stores just in-frame clones and leaves some out. The sample consists of about 200,000 clones, around 77% of them appearing once. CDR3 length equals 12 residues. Germline lookup yields CDR1 SSHAT and CDR2 FNYEAQ (reference sequence). Of note for this clone: Its specificity is unknown. At one end the junction does not follow the germline gene, possibly because of a read error.

Sequencing input: PBMCs. The receptor was isolated from a woman aged 30 to 39 in good health and CMV-seronegative. The chain links TRBV7-7 to TRBJ2-5, with D unresolved. This CDR3 reads CASSPDQATQYF. Here the CDR3 DNA reads TGTGCTAGCAGCCCCGACCAGGCCACCCAGTACTTC. Complete variable domain (other parts from reference TRBV7-7 and TRBJ2-5): GAGVSQSPRYKVTKRGQDVTLRCDPISSHATLYWYQQALGQGPEFLTYFNYEAQPDKSGLPSDRFSAERPEGSISTLTIQRTEQRDSAMYRCASSPDQATQYFGPGTRLLVL.